This T cell receptor (beta chain) appears in the sequencing data of a study of blood T cell repertoires in COVID-19. Study overall: Both acute and convalescent COVID-19 samples were obtained from the United States, Italy and Spain. From T cells, B-cell-depleted T cells, or PBMCs came the material, which was cDNA or gDNA.

Using immunoSEQ multiplex PCR, the repertoire was profiled, and TCRdb retains in-frame clones only, with some absent. Altogether approximately 300,000 clones are present, around 92% being singletons, with the ten largest covering around 6%. This clonotype was sampled from a man younger than 35 who had recovered from COVID-19. The specimen was peripheral blood.

CDR3 DNA sequence: TGTGCCAGCAGCCGGGACAGGGGGCAAAATGAGCAGTTCTTC. This gives the protein CASSRDRGQNEQFF. V gene TRBV7-3 combines with J gene TRBJ2-1, with 12 positions matching TRBD1. The CDR3 sequence is 14 residues long. The germline V gene has CDR1 SGHTA and CDR2 FQGTGA. V trimming: 5 bases; J trimming: 7 bases; junction bases outside the gene matches: 3.